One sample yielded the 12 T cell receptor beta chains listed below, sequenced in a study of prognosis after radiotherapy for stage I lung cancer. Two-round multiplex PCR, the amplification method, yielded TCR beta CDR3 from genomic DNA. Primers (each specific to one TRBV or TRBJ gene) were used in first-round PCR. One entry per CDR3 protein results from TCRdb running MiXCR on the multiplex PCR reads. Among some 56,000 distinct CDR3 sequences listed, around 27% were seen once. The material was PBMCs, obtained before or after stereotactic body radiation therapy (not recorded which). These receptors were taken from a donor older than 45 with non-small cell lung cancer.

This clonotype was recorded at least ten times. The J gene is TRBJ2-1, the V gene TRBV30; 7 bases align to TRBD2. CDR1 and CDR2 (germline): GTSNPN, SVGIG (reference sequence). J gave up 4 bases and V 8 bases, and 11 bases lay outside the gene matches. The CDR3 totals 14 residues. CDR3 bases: TGTGCCCGGAAAGCGGGGTCGGCGTACAATGAGCAGTTCTTC. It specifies CARKAGSAYNEQFF.

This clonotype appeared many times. The CDR3 nucleotides are TGCAGTGCACGGGGACTAGCGGGGGGTGTCAGTACAGATACGCAGTATTTT. This translates into CSARGLAGGVSTDTQYF. The V gene is TRBV20-1, the J gene TRBJ2-3; TRBD2 matches at 15 bases. The CDR3 runs 17 residues. V lost 6 bases, J lost 3 bases, and 10 bases stayed unmatched. CDR1 is DFQATT, CDR2 SNEGSKA, per germline (reference sequence).

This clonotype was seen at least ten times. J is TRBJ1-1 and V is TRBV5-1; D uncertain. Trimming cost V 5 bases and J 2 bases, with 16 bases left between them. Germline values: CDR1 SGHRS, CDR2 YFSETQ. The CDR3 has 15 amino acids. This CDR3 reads CASSSIRAANTEAFF. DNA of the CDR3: TGCGCCAGCAGTTCAATACGGGCTGCAAACACTGAAGCTTTCTTT.

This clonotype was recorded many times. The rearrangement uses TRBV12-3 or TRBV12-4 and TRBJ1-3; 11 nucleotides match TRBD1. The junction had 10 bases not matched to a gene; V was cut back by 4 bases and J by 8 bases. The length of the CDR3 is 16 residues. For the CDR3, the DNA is TGTGCCAGCAGTTCGGGGACAGGGGGTCCTGTGGACACCATATATTTT. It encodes CASSSGTGGPVDTIYF.

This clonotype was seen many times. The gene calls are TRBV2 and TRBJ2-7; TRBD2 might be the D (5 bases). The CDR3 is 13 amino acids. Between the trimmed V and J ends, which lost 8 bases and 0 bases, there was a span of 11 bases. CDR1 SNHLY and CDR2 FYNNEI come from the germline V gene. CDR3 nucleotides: TGTGCCAGCTCACTCGGGATCTCCTACGAGCAGTACTTC. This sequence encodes CASSLGISYEQYF.

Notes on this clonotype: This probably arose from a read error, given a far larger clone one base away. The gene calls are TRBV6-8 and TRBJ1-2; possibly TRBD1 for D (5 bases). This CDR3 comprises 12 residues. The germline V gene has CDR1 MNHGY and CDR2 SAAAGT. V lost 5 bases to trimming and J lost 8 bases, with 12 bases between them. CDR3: CASSHRAGGYTF. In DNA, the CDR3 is TGTGCCAGCAGTCACCGGGCAGGGGGCTACACCTTC.

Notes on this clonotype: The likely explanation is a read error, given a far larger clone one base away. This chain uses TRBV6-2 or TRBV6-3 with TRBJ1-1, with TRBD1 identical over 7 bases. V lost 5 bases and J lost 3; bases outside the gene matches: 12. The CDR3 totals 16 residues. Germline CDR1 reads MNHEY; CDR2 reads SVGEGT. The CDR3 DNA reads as TGTGCCAGCAGTGAAGGGGGCTTCTGGGGTGACACTGAAGCTTTCTTT. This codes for CASSEGGFWGDTEAFF.

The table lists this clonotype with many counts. The CDR3 DNA sequence: TGCAGCGTTGAAGAAGGGGCTGGACTGTTTTTT. This gives the protein CSVEEGAGLFF. The chain couples TRBV29-1 to TRBJ1-4, with D possibly matching TRBD1 (5 bases). V was clipped by 0 bases and J by 13 bases, with 9 bases between them. The CDR3 runs 11 residues. Per germline, CDR1 SQVTM and CDR2 ANQGSEA.

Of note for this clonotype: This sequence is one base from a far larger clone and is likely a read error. DNA for the CDR3: TGTCCCAGCAGTGAAGCCCAGGCAGGGTATGGCTACACCTTC. Protein: CPSSEAQAGYGYTF. The chain links TRBV6-2 or TRBV6-3 to TRBJ1-2; maybe TRBD1 (5 bases). The CDR3 extends over 14 amino acids. CDR1 is MNHEY, CDR2 SVGEGT, per germline.

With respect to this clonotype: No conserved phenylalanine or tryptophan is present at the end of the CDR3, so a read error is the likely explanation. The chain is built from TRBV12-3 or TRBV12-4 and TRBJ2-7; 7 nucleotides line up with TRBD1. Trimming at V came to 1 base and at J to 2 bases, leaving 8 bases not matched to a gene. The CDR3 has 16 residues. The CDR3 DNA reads TGTGCCAGCAGTTTAGGGGGACAGAGAACCACCTACGAGCAGTACTTG. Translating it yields CASSLGGQRTTYEQYL.

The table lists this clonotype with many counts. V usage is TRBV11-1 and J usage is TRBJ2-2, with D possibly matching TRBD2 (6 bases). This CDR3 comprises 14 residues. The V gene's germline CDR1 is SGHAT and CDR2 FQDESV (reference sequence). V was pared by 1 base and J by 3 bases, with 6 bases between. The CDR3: CASSLGEDTGELFF. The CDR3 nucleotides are TGTGCCAGCAGCTTAGGGGAGGACACCGGGGAGCTGTTTTTT. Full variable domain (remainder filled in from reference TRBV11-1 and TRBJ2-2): EAEVAQSPRYKITEKSQAVAFWCDPISGHATLYWYRQILGQGPELLVQFQDESVVDDSQLPKDRFSAERLKGVDSTLKIQPAELGDSAMYLCASSLGEDTGELFFGEGSRLTVL.

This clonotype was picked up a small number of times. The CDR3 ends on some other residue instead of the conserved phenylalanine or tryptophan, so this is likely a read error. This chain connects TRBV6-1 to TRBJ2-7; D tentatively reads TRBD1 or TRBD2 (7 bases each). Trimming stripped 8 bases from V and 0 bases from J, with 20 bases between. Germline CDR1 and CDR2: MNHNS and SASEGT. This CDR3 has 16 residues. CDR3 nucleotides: TGTGCCAGCGCCCTCCAGGGGGGGCCCCACTCCTACGAGCAGTACCTC. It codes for CASALQGGPHSYEQYL.